Sequencing of this T cell receptor (beta chain) was carried out in a study of control samples from healthy donors and cancer patients. Germline CDR1 and CDR2: KGHSH and LQKENI. This CDR3 is built from 17 residues. V lost 0 bases to trimming and J lost 2 bases, with 11 bases between them. The table came from immunoSEQ multiplex PCR; TCRdb's copy has only in-frame clones and leaves some out. The table records some 74,000 clones, about 88% of them present only once. Sequencing used blood. The V call is TRBV18, the J call TRBJ2-6, with a possible D match to TRBD2 (7 bases). The clonotype was recovered from a woman aged 50 to 60 in good health. CDR3 sequence: CASSPPTGTTGANVLTF. The CDR3 nucleotides are TGTGCCAGCTCACCACCCACAGGGACTACTGGGGCCAACGTCCTGACTTTC.